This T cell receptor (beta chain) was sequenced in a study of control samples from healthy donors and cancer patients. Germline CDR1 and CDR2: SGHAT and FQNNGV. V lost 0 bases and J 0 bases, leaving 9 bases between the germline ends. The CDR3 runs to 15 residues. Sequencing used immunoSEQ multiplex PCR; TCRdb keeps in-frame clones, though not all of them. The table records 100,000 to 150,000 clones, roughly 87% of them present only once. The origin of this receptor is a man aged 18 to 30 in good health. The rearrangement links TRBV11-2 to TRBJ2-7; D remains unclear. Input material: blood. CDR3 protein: CASSLDGPYSYEQYF. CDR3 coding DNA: TGTGCCAGCAGCTTAGACGGGCCTTACTCCTACGAGCAGTACTTC.